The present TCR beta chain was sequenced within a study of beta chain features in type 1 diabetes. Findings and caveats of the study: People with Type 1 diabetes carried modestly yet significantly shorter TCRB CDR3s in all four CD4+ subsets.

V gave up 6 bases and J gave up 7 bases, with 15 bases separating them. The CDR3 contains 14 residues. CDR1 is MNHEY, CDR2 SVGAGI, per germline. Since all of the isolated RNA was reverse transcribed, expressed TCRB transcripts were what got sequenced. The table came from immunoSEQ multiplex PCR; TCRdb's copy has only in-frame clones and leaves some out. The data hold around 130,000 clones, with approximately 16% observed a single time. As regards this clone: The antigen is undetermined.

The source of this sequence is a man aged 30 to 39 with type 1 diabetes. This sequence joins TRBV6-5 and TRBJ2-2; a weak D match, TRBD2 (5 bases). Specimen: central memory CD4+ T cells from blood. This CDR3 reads CASSDGLGYGELFF. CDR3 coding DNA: TGTGCCAGCAGCGACGGACTTGGGTACGGGGAGCTGTTTTTT.